One and the same sample provided the 2 T cell receptor beta chains below, sequenced in a study of identical twins. A single record per CDR3 protein comes from TCRdb applying MiXCR to the 5' RACE reads. This sample carries about 190,000 distinct CDR3 sequences, more than 15% of them seen once, and the ten largest clones take over 35%. The same data also contributed to another study, on T cells expressing NK-cell markers.

Sample: CD8+ T cells sorted from blood. These receptors all stem from a woman aged 18-29 years in good health.

The DNA of the CDR3 is TGTGCCAGCAGCGGCAGGGAGGGAATGAACACTGAAGCTTTCTTT. This sequence encodes CASSGREGMNTEAFF. J is TRBJ1-1 and V is TRBV11-3, with D possibly TRBD1 on 5 matching bases. The V gene lost 5 bases and the J gene lost 0 bases, with 13 bases spanning the gap. The CDR3 loop spans 15 amino acids. Germline CDR1 reads SGHNT; CDR2 reads YENEEA.

This clonotype was counted only a few times. The chain links TRBV10-3 to TRBJ1-6; the match to TRBD1 covers 7 bases. CDR3 length: 14 residues. From germline, CDR1 is ENHRY and CDR2 SYGVKD. The V segment lost 6 bases and the J segment 14 bases; nucleotides outside the gene matches: 13. The CDR3 DNA is TGTGCCATCAGCCTTGGGGAGGGGGCGACGTCCCTCCACTTT. Residues: CAISLGEGATSLHF.